This TCR beta chain stems from a study of blood T cell repertoires in COVID-19. Study at large: The study drew acute and convalescent COVID-19 samples from the United States, Italy and Spain. Nucleic acid was either cDNA or gDNA, and it came from T cells, B-cell-depleted T cells, or PBMCs.

Germline V lookup: CDR1 ENHRY, CDR2 SYGVKD. The ends lost 6 bases at V and 2 bases at J; junction bases unmatched: 9. This CDR3 has 17 residues. Methods used by the authors: Amplified reference gene primers provided the basis for estimating nucleated cell counts. This table comes from immunoSEQ multiplex PCR, and its TCRdb copy is limited to in-frame clones, with some not included. V and J calls and clone size are given by that table; D and trimming were obtained from the DNA. The sample lists tens of thousands of clones, approximately 87% occurring once. The receptor was isolated from a human donor with active COVID-19. The donor label of this sample is uncertain. The J gene is TRBJ2-1, the V gene TRBV10-3; 11 bases line up with TRBD2. The specimen sequenced was peripheral blood. The CDR3: CAIRDPSSGRAYNEQFF. The CDR3, as DNA: TGTGCCATCAGGGATCCTAGTAGCGGGAGGGCCTACAATGAGCAGTTCTTC.